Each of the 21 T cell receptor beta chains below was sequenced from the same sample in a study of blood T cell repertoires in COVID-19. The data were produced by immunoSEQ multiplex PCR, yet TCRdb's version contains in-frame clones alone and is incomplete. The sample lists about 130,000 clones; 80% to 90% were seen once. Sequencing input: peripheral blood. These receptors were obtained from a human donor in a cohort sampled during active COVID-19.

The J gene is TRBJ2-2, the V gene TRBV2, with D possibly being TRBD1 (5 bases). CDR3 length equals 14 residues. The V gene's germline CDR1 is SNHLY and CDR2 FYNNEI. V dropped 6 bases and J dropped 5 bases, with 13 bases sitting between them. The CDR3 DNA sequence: TGTGCCAGCAGGGGGCAGGGTGGAACCGGGGAGCTGTTTTTT. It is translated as CASRGQGGTGELFF. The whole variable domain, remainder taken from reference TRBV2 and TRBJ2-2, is EPEVTQTPSHQVTQMGQEVILRCVPISNHLYFYWYRQILGQKVEFLVSFYNNEISEKSEIFDDQFSVERPDGSNFTLKIRSTKLEDSAMYFCASRGQGGTGELFFGEGSRLTVL.

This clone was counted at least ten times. CDR3 residues: CASSSTRNLGQETQYF. DNA of the CDR3: TGTGCCAGCAGCTCAACGCGTAATCTAGGCCAAGAGACCCAGTACTTC. The J gene is TRBJ2-5, the V gene TRBV7-9, with D unresolved. Germline V gives CDR1 SEHNR, CDR2 FQNEAQ (reference sequence). The CDR3 extends over 16 amino acids. V was pared by 4 bases and J by 1 base, with 16 bases between.

Here the CDR3 DNA reads TGTGCCAGCAGGCTCTTAGCGGAGACCCAGTACTTC. It is translated as CASRLLAETQYF. The chain recombines TRBV11-2 with TRBJ2-5, with D perhaps matching TRBD2 (5 bases). Between the trimmed V and J ends, which lost 6 bases and 5 bases, there was a span of 10 bases. There are 12 residues in the CDR3. Germline V gives CDR1 SGHAT, CDR2 FQNNGV. Supplemented by reference TRBV11-2 and TRBJ2-5, the full variable domain reads EAGVAQSPRYKIIEKRQSVAFWCNPISGHATLYWYQQILGQGPKLLIQFQNNGVVDDSQLPKDRFSAERLKGVDSTLKIQPAKLEDSAVYLCASRLLAETQYFGPGTRLLVL.

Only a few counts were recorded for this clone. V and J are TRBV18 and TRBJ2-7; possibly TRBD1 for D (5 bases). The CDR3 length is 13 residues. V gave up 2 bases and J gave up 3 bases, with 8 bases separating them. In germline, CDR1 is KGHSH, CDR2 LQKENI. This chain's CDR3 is CASSPSQGYEQYF. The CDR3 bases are TGTGCCAGCTCACCATCCCAGGGCTACGAGCAGTACTTC.

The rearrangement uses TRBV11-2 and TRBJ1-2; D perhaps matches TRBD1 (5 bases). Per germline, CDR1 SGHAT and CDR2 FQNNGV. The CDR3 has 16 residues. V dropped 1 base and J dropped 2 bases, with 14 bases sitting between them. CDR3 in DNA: TGTGCCAGCAGCTTAGGGTTGGGGCCAACAAACTATGGCTACACCTTC. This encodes CASSLGLGPTNYGYTF.

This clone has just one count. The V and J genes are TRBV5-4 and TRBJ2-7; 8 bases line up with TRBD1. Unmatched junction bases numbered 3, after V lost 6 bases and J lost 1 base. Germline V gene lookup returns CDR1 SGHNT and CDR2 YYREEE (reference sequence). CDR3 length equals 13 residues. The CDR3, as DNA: TGTGCCAGCACAGGGGGCGAATCCTACGAGCAGTACTTC. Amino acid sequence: CASTGGESYEQYF.

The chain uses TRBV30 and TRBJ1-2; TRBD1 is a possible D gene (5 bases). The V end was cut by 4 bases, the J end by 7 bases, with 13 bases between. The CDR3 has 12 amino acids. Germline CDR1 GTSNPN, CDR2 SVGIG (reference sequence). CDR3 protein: CAWTGLLIGYTF. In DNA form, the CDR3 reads TGTGCCTGGACAGGGCTGCTCATTGGCTACACCTTC.

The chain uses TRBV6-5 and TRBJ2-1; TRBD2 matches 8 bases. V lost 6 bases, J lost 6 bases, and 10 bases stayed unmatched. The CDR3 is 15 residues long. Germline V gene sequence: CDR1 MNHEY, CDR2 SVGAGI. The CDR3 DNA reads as TGTGCCAGCAGAGCGACTAGCGCCTACGGCAATGAGCAGTTCTTC. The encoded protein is CASRATSAYGNEQFF.

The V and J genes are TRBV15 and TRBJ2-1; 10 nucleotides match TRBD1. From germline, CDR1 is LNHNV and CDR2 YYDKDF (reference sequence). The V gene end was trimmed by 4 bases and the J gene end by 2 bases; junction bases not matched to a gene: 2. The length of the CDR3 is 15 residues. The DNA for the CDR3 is TGTGCCACCAGCAAGGACAGGGGGACCTACAATGAGCAGTTCTTC. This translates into CATSKDRGTYNEQFF.

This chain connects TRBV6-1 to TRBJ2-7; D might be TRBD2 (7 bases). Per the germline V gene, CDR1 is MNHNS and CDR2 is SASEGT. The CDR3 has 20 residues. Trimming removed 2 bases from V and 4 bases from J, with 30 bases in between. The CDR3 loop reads CASSELGRGFLVTTQYEQYF. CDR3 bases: TGTGCCAGCAGTGAATTAGGGAGGGGGTTCTTAGTGACTACCCAATACGAGCAGTACTTC.

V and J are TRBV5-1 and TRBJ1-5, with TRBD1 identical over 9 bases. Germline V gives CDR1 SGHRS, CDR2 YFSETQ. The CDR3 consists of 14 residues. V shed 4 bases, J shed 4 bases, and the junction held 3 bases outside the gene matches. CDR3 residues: CASSLGTGNQPQHF. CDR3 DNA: TGCGCCAGCAGCCTAGGGACAGGGAATCAGCCCCAGCATTTT.

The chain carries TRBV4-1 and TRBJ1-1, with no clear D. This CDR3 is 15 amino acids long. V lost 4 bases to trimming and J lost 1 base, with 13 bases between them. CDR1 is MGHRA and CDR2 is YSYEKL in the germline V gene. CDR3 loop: CASSLAPSGNTEAFF. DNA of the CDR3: TGCGCCAGCAGCCTCGCCCCCTCGGGGAACACTGAAGCTTTCTTT.

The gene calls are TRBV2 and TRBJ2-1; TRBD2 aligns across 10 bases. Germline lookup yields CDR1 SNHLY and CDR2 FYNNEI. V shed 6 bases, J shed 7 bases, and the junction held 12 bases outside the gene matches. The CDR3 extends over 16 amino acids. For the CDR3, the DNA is TGTGCCAGCAGGGCCCCCTTAGCGGGGGGAAGAAATGAGCAGTTCTTC. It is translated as CASRAPLAGGRNEQFF. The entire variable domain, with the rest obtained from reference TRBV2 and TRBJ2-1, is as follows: EPEVTQTPSHQVTQMGQEVILRCVPISNHLYFYWYRQILGQKVEFLVSFYNNEISEKSEIFDDQFSVERPDGSNFTLKIRSTKLEDSAMYFCASRAPLAGGRNEQFFGPGTRLTVL.

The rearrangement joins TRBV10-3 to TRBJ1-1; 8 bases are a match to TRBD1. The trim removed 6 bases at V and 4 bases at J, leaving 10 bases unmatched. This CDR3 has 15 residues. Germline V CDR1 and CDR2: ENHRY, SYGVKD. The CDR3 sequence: CAISQGAGLATEAFF. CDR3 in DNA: TGTGCCATCAGCCAGGGGGCAGGATTGGCCACTGAAGCTTTCTTT.

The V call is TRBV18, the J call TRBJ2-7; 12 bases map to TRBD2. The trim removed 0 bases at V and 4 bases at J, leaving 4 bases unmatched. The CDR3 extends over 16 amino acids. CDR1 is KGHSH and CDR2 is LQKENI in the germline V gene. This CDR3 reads CASSPPTSGGFYEQYF. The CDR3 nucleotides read TGTGCCAGCTCACCACCGACTAGCGGGGGATTTTACGAGCAGTACTTC.

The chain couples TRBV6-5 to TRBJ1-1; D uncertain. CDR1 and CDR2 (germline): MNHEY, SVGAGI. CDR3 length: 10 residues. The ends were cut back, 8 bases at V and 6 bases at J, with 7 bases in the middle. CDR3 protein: CASGGPEAFF. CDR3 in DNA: TGTGCCAGCGGAGGGCCTGAAGCTTTCTTT.

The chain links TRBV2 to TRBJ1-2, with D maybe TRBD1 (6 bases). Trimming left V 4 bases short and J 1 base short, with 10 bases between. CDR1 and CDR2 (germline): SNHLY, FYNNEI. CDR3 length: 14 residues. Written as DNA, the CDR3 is TGTGCCAGCAGTGGACAGGCCTTTAACTATGGCTACACCTTC. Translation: CASSGQAFNYGYTF.

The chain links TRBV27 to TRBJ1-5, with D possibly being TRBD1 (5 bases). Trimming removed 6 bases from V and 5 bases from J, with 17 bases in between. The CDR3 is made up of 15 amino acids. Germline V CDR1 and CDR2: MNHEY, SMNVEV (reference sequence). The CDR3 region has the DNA TGTGCCAGCAGGCGGGCGGGACTCATCGATCAGCCCCAGCATTTT. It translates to CASRRAGLIDQPQHF.

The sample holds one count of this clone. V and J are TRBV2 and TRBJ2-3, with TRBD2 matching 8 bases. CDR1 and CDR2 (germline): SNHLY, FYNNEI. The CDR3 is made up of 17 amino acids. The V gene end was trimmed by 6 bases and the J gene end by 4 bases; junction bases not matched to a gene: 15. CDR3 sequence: CASRRTGGGSPPDTQYF. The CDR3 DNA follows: TGTGCCAGCAGGCGCACCGGGGGGGGGAGTCCCCCAGATACGCAGTATTTT.

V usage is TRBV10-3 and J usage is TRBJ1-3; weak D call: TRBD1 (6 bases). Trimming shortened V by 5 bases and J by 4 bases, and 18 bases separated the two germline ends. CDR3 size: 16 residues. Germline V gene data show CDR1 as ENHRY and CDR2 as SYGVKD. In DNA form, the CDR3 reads TGTGCCATCAGTCCTACCCCAGGACAGCGAGGAAACACCATATATTTT. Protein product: CAISPTPGQRGNTIYF.

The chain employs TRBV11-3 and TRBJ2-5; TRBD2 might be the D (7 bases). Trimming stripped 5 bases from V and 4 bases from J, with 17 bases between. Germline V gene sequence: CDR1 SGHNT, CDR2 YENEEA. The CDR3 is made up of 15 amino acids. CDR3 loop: CASSVLGGGRETQYF. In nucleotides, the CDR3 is TGTGCCAGCAGCGTCTTAGGGGGGGGCAGAGAGACCCAGTACTTC.